These T cell receptor beta chains were read from a single sample in a study of graft-versus-host responses after intestinal transplantation. The method was immunoSEQ multiplex PCR; TCRdb's version includes in-frame clones alone and lacks a portion of them. Of approximately 93,000 clones in the sample, 85% to 95% were seen once. These receptors lack a known antigen. This specimen was unstimulated CD8+ T cells sorted from spleen or lymph node cells, taken before transplant. These receptors came from a human donor who was the organ donor for an intestinal transplant. Both conserved end residues are trimmed from each CDR3. Each record gives: V gene, J gene, CDR3 protein.

>TRBV4-1|TRBJ2-3
ASSQGPSGGTDTQY
>TRBV29-1|TRBJ1-1
SVLTGEEAF
>TRBV21-1|TRBJ1-1
ASSYGQGCNTEAF
>TRBV28|TRBJ2-3
ASSPTGVSGTDTQY
>TRBV5-1|TRBJ2-7
ASSHDTLLSYEQY
>TRBV7-6|TRBJ2-1
ASSQGFGVGDEQF
>TRBV11-2|TRBJ1-1
ASSKSGRGNTEAF
>TRBV30|TRBJ2-1
AWSMAGGIYEQF
>TRBV25-1|TRBJ2-5
ASSEPDFGETQY
>TRBV5-8|TRBJ2-5
ASSLLLLREDQETQY
>TRBV7-7|TRBJ2-1
ASSLGDSELYNEQF
>TRBV5-6|TRBJ1-1
ASSLGRGYRNTEAF
>TRBV25-1|TRBJ2-1
ASSEYFVGQSNNEQF
>TRBV11-1|TRBJ2-2
ASSSPLRAYTNTGELF
>TRBV15|TRBJ2-7
ATSRDWVTSGGKAYEQY
>TRBV27|TRBJ2-2
ASSLVASGSPDTGELF
>TRBV29-1|TRBJ2-1
SVTNHNEQF
>TRBV19|TRBJ2-1
ASKVSGQDSYNEQF
>TRBV29-1|TRBJ2-5
SVGQEETQY
>TRBV11-2|TRBJ2-2
ASSSGLPRELF
>TRBV10-2|TRBJ1-2
ATWWDRLNHGYT
>TRBV25-1|TRBJ1-2
ASSGAGTGGSSRGYT
>TRBV6-5|TRBJ1-1
ASTKREGVNTEAF
>TRBV2|TRBJ2-2
ASSILGLAVAGELF
>TRBV4-2|TRBJ2-2
ASSQDEGLGAGELF
>TRBV2|TRBJ1-3
ASSVAPTVEGSGNTIY
>TRBV6-5|TRBJ1-1
ASSYSGPTAIEAF
>TRBV5-8|TRBJ2-3
ASSLVGGGSTDTQY
>TRBV27|TRBJ1-2
ASSLTPKANYGYT
>TRBV5-8|TRBJ1-2
ASSLAAGAPGDGYT
>TRBV23-1|TRBJ1-1
ASSHPGQGVPMNTEAF